This TCR beta chain was captured in a study of identical twins. From germline, CDR1 is SQVTM and CDR2 ANQGSEA. The CDR3 loop spans 12 amino acids. Ten or more counts support this clonotype. TCRdb re-called the 5' RACE reads with MiXCR, one entry per CDR3 protein. The top ten hold 1.5% to 2% of the sample, which has around 960,000 distinct CDR3 sequences, 9% to 15% seen once. In addition, the sample was reused for a study of yellow fever vaccine responses in identical twins.

The sequenced sample was PBMCs. This TCR was recovered from a woman younger than 35 in good health. This rearrangement joins TRBV29-1 to TRBJ2-7; TRBD2 might be the D (6 bases). CDR3 loop: CSVVGSSYEQYF. The CDR3 nucleotides are TGCAGTGTGGTCGGGAGCTCCTACGAGCAGTACTTC.